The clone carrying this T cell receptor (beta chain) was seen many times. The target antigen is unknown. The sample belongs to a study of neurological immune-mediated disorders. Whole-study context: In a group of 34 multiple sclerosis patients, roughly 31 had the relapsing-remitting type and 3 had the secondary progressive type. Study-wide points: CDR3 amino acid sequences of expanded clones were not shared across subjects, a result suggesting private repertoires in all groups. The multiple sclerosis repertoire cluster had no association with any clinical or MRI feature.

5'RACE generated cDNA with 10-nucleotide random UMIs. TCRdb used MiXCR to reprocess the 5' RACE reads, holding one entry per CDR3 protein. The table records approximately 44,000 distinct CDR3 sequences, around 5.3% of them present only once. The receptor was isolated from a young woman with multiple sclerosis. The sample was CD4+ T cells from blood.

The CDR3, as DNA: TGTGCCAGCAGCGTAAACTCAGACTATGGCTACACCTTC. It translates to CASSVNSDYGYTF. The chain uses TRBV7-8 and TRBJ1-2; D is uncertain. The CDR3 sequence is 13 residues long. Germline CDR1 SGHVS, CDR2 FQNEAQ. The ends were cut back, 5 bases at V and 3 bases at J, with 10 bases in the middle.